This TCR beta chain was identified during a study of OX40 agonist ivuxolimab in advanced cancers. The sample holds a few counts of this clone. The antigen is undetermined. Study results and limitations: CD4+ and CD8+ T cells in blood underwent clonal expansion by week 6 at 0.1 to 3.0 mg/kg. Those patients achieving a partial response at 0.1-3.0 mg/kg showed among the lowest clonal expansion.

Germline CDR1 and CDR2: MNHEY and SVGAGI. The CDR3 runs 12 residues. V shed 4 bases and J shed 9 bases, with 7 bases lying between them. Using immunoSEQ multiplex PCR, the repertoire was profiled, and TCRdb retains in-frame clones only, with some absent. There are roughly 48,000 clones in the sample; nearly 85% occur only once, and roughly 1.1% lies in the top ten. The chain uses TRBV6-5 and TRBJ1-6; no reliable D call. The source is an adult with an advanced solid tumor such as melanoma, head and neck, liver or kidney cancer. The starting material was CD4+ or CD8+ T cells sorted from blood, obtained in a trial of the OX40 agonist ivuxolimab. The CDR3 coding sequence is TGTGCCAGCAGTTTCCCAGCTTCACCCCTCCACTTT. Translated, it gives CASSFPASPLHF.